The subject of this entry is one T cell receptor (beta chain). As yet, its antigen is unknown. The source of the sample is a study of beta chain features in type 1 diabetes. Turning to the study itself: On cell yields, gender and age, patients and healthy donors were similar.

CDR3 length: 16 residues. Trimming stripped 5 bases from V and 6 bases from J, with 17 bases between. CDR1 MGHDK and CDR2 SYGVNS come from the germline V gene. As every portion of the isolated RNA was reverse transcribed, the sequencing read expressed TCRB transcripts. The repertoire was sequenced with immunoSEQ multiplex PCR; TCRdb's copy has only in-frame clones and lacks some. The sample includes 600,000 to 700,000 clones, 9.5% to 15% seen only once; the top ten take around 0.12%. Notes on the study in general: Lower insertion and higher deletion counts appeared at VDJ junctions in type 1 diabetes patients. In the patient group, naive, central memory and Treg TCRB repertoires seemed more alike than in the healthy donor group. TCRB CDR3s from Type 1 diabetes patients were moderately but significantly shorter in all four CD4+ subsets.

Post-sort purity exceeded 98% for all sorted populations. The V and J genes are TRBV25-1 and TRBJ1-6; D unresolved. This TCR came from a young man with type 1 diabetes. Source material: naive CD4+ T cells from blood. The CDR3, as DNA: TGTGCCAGCAGTCCGGTAGCACGAGTGCCTAATTCACCCCTCCACTTT. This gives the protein CASSPVARVPNSPLHF. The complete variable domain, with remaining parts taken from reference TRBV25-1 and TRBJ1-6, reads EADIYQTPRYLVIGTGKKITLECSQTMGHDKMYWYQQDPGMELHLIHYSYGVNSTEKGDLSSESTVSRIRTEHFPLTLESARPSHTSQYLCASSPVARVPNSPLHFGNGTRLTVT.